This T cell receptor beta chain was captured by sequencing in a study of cytomegalovirus exposure and HLA in healthy donors. Study details: Around 85 million unique TCR sequences came from HLA-typed donors in an early release. General observations from the study: According to an earlier analysis, most TCR beta V segments yielded productive rearrangements about 87% or about 30% of the time. Most TCR sequences were rare, but some public TCRs occurred in many donors.

This clone turned up a few times. The antigen is unknown. The CDR3 is 13 amino acids. Germline loops: CDR1 MNHEY, CDR2 SMNVEV (reference sequence). Trimming shortened V by 5 bases and J by 0 bases, and 5 bases separated the two germline ends. PCR was performed using 60 Vbeta and 13 Jbeta primers. Profiled with immunoSEQ multiplex PCR; TCRdb holds only in-frame clones, not every one. The top ten hold 5.5% to 7% of the sample, which has under 150,000 clones, about 81% seen once. The sequencing input was PBMCs. J is TRBJ1-3 and V is TRBV27; D unresolved. This sequence was found in a woman aged 40 to 55 in good health and CMV-seropositive. CDR3 residues: CASSRLSGNTIYF. CDR3 coding DNA: TGTGCCAGCAGTAGACTCTCTGGAAACACCATATATTTT.